The next 10 T cell receptor beta chains were all read from a single sample in a study of blood T cell repertoires in COVID-19. Sequenced by immunoSEQ multiplex PCR; TCRdb stores in-frame clones only, minus some. The sample includes roughly 70,000 clones, around four fifths of them seen just once. Sequenced: peripheral blood. The origin of the receptors is a human donor in a cohort sampled during active COVID-19.

The rearrangement links TRBV18 to TRBJ1-1, with TRBD1 matching over 8 bases. The germline V gene encodes CDR1 KGHSH and CDR2 LQKENI. This CDR3 comprises 14 residues. The J segment lost 4 bases and the V segment lost 4 bases, leaving 5 bases of the junction unmatched. In DNA, the CDR3 is TGTGCCAGCTCACTCGACAGGGGAATCACTGAAGCTTTCTTT. This gives the protein CASSLDRGITEAFF.

The chain recombines TRBV7-2 with TRBJ2-2; 8 bases are shared with TRBD2. Trimming cost V 7 bases and J 5 bases; bases outside gene matches: 12. This CDR3 spans 16 amino acids. Germline lookup yields CDR1 SGHTA and CDR2 FQGNSA. Written as DNA, the CDR3 is TGTGCCAGCATCAGCTGGGCGGGAGGCCGAACCGGGGAGCTGTTTTTT. Translated: CASISWAGGRTGELFF.

The rearrangement links TRBV4-1 to TRBJ2-1; unclear D gene. The germline CDR1 and CDR2 sequences are MGHRA and YSYEKL. This CDR3 region has 17 residues. Trimming stripped 1 base from V and 0 bases from J, with 13 bases between. CDR3 protein: CASSQVLVRSSYNEQFF. CDR3 nucleotide sequence: TGCGCCAGCAGCCAAGTTCTAGTGCGGAGCTCCTACAATGAGCAGTTCTTC.

Only one count was recorded for this clone. This chain uses TRBV9 with TRBJ2-3; D ambiguous. Germline CDR1 reads SGDLS; CDR2 reads YYNGEE. Trimming took off 0 bases at V and 2 bases at J, with 10 bases between the two ends. The CDR3 contains 15 residues. DNA of the CDR3: TGTGCCAGCAGCGTAGGGCAGGCATTCACAGATACGCAGTATTTT. Its translation: CASSVGQAFTDTQYF.

This chain links TRBV30 with TRBJ2-7; possible D gene TRBD2, 6 bases. V was shortened by 3 bases and J by 7 bases, with 10 bases between the two germline ends. Germline values: CDR1 GTSNPN, CDR2 SVGIG (reference sequence). The CDR3 consists of 11 residues. CDR3 protein: CAWSGSGEQYF. As DNA, the CDR3 is TGTGCCTGGAGCGGGAGTGGGGAGCAGTACTTC.

The chain carries TRBV6-6 and TRBJ1-1, with D hard to call. Germline CDR1 reads MNHNY; CDR2 reads SVGAGI (reference sequence). The CDR3 has 13 amino acids. Trimming took 4 bases from V and 2 from J, leaving 8 bases between them. The CDR3 loop reads CASSSRLNTEAFF. The CDR3 DNA sequence: TGTGCCAGCAGTTCCAGGCTTAACACTGAAGCTTTCTTT.

The chain carries TRBV7-2 and TRBJ2-6; TRBD2 matches at 9 bases. Germline CDR1 SGHTA, CDR2 FQGNSA. CDR3 length: 17 amino acids. Germline trimming cut 3 bases from V and 1 base from J; bases unmatched to any gene: 4. CDR3 DNA sequence: TGTGCCAGCAGCTTCCTAGCGGGGACTTCTGGGGCCAACGTCCTGACTTTC. This encodes CASSFLAGTSGANVLTF.

This clone has just a few counts. CDR3 DNA sequence: TGTGCCAGCAGCCCCGGGACTAGCGGGGTCTACGAGCAGTACTTC. This gives the protein CASSPGTSGVYEQYF. This chain links TRBV7-2 with TRBJ2-7, with 13 bases that match TRBD2. Germline trimming cut 5 bases from V and 3 bases from J; bases unmatched to any gene: 4. In germline, CDR1 is SGHTA, CDR2 FQGNSA. There are 15 residues in the CDR3.

In DNA form, the CDR3 reads TGTGCCAGCAGCACCAGACAGGGGAGGTACGAGCAGTACTTC. Translation: CASSTRQGRYEQYF. This rearrangement joins TRBV28 to TRBJ2-7, with 8 nucleotides matching TRBD1. V was clipped by 6 bases and J by 4 bases; unmatched bases: 8. Germline values: CDR1 MDHEN, CDR2 SYDVKM. The CDR3 runs to 14 residues.

The chain joins TRBV27 to TRBJ2-7; the match to TRBD2 covers 7 bases. V lost 6 bases to trimming and J lost 6 bases; unmatched junction nucleotides: 17. This CDR3 is built from 16 residues. Germline V CDR1 and CDR2: MNHEY, SMNVEV (reference sequence). DNA of the CDR3: TGTGCCAGCAGCCCCTGGGGTAGCGGGCCCAAGAGCGAGCAGTACTTC. Protein product: CASSPWGSGPKSEQYF.